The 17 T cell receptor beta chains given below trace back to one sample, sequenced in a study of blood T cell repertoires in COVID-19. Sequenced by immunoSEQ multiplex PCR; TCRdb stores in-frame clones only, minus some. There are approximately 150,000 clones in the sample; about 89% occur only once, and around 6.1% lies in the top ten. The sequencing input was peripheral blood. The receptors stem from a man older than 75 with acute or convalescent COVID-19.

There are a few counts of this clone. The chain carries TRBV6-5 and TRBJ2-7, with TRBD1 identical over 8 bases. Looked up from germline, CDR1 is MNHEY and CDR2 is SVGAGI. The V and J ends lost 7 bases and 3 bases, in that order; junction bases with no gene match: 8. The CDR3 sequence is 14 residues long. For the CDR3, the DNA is TGTGCCAGCATGGGCCAGGGGGCTTTCTACGAGCAGTACTTC. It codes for CASMGQGAFYEQYF.

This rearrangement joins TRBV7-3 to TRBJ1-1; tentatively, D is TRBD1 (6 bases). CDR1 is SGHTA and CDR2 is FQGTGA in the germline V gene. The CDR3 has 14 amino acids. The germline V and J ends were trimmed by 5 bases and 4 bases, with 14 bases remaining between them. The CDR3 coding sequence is TGTGCCAGCAGCGAACAGGGAACTATCACTGAAGCTTTCTTT. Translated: CASSEQGTITEAFF.

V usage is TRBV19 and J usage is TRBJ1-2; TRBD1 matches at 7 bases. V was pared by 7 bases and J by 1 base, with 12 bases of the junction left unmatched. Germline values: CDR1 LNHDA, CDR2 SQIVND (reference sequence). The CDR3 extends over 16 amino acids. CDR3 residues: CASKTDRPSLNYGYTF. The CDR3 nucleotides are TGTGCCAGTAAGACGGACAGGCCTTCTCTTAACTATGGCTACACCTTC.

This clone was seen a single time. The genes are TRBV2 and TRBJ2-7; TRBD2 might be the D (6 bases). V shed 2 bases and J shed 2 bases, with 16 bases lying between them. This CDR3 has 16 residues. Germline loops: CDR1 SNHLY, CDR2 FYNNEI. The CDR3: CASSEFRAGGTYEQYF. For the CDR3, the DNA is TGTGCCAGCAGTGAATTTCGAGCGGGTGGAACCTACGAGCAGTACTTC.

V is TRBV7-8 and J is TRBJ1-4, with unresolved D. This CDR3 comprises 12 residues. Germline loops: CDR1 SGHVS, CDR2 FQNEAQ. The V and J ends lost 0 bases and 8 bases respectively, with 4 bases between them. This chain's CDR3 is CASSLAREKLFF. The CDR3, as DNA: TGTGCCAGCAGCTTAGCTCGGGAAAAACTGTTTTTT.

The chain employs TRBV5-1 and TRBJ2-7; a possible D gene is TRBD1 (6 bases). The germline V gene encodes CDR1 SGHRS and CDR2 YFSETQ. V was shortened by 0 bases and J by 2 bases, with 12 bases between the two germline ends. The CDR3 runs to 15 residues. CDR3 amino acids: CASSLATGNPYEQYF. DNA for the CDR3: TGCGCCAGCAGCTTGGCTACAGGGAACCCCTACGAGCAGTACTTC.

The CDR3 DNA reads as TGTGCCAGCAGGACAGGGTCAACTAATGAAAAACTGTTTTTT. It encodes CASRTGSTNEKLFF. This sequence joins TRBV2 and TRBJ1-4, with 7 bases identical to TRBD1. V gave up 6 bases and J gave up 0 bases; unmatched junction bases: 1. Germline V gene sequence: CDR1 SNHLY, CDR2 FYNNEI. There are 14 residues in the CDR3.

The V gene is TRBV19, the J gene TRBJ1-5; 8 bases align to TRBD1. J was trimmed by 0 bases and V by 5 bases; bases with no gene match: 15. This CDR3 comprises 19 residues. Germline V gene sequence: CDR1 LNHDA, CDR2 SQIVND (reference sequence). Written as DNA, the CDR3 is TGTGCCAGTAGTCCGCGGACAGGGACACGAAATTATAGCAATCAGCCCCAGCATTTT. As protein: CASSPRTGTRNYSNQPQHF.

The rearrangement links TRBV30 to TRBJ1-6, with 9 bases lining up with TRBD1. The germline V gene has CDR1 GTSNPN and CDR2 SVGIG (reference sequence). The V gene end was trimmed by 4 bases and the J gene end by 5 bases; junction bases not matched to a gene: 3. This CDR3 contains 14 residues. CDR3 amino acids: CAWTDRGNNSPLHF. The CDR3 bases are TGTGCCTGGACCGACAGGGGGAATAATTCACCCCTCCACTTT.

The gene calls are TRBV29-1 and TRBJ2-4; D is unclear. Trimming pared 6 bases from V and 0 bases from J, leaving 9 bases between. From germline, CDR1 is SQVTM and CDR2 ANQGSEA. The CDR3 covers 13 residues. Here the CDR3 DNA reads TGCAGCGTCTTGACTCAAGCCAAAAACATTCAGTACTTC. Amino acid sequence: CSVLTQAKNIQYF.

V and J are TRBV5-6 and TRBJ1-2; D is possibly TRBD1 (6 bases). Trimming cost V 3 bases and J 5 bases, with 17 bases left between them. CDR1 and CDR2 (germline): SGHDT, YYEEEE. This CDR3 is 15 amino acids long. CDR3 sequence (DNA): TGTGCCAGCAGCTGGGGGCCAGGGCAATCTTATGGCTACACCTTC. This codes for CASSWGPGQSYGYTF.

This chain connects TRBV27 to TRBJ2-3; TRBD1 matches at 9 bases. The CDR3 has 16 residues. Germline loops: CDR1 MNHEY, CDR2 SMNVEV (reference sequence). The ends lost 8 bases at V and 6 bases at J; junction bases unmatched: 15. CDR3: CASRPITGGEADTQYF. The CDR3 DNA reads TGTGCCAGCCGACCTATCACAGGGGGCGAGGCCGATACGCAGTATTTT.

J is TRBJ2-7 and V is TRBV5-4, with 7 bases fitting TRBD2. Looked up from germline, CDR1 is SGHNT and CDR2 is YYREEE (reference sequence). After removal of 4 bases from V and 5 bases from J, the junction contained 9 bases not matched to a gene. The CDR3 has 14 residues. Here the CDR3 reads CASSPGREVDEQYF. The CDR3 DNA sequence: TGTGCCAGCAGCCCAGGGAGGGAGGTGGACGAGCAGTACTTC.

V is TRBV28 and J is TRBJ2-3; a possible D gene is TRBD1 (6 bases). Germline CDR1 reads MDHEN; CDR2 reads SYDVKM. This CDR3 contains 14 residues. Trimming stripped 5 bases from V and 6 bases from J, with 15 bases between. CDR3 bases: TGTGCCAGCAGTGGGACACTGGGGGCCGATACGCAGTATTTT. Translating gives CASSGTLGADTQYF.

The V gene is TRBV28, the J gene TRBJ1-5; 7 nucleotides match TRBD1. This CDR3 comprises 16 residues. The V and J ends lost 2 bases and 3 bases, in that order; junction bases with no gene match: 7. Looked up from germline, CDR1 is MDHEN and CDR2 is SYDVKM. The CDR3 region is CASSLGQVVINQPQHF. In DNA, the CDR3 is TGTGCCAGCAGTTTAGGACAGGTAGTTATCAATCAGCCCCAGCATTTT.

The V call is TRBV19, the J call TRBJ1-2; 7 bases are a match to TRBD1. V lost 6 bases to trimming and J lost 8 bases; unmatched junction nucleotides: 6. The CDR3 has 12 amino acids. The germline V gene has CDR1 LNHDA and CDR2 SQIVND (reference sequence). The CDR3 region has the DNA TGTGCCAGTAGCCGGACAGGTGTAGGCTACACCTTC. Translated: CASSRTGVGYTF.

The CDR3 DNA is TGTGCCTGGAGTGGCGAGATACTTGCAACTAATGAAAAACTGTTTTTT. Encoded protein: CAWSGEILATNEKLFF. This chain uses TRBV30 with TRBJ1-4; no definite D call. CDR1 is GTSNPN and CDR2 is SVGIG in the germline V gene (reference sequence). CDR3 length: 16 amino acids. With 1 base removed from V and 0 bases from J, the gap between germline ends came to 12 bases.